This TCR beta chain originates from a study of CD8+CD57+ T cells in acquired aplastic anemia. Study as a whole: Yields of DNA that came from sorted CD4+ and CD8+ cells averaged about 3.5 ug. Study-level points and caveats: Levels of CD8+ Simpson's diversity were not significantly distinct in patients versus controls. Common to patients and controls were twenty-nine CD8+ CDR3 sequences.

V was clipped by 7 bases and J by 1 base; unmatched bases: 5. The V gene's germline CDR1 is ENHRY and CDR2 SYGVKD. The CDR3 spans 14 residues. As to this clonotype: Its target is not known.

The TCR beta profiling, which covered VDJ combination and CDR3 sequence, was carried out using genomic DNA as the template. TCRdb used MiXCR to reprocess the reads, holding one entry per CDR3 protein. Here the sample spans some 290,000 distinct CDR3 sequences, roughly 50% being singletons. The sequenced sample consisted of sorted CD4+, CD8+, or CD8+CD57+ T cells (not recorded which) from PBMCs. This clonotype originated in a human donor with severe aplastic anemia or a healthy control (not recorded which). This chain joins TRBV10-3 and TRBJ1-1, with TRBD1 identical over 8 bases. The CDR3 sequence: CAIKAGTGNTEAFF. The CDR3 coding sequence is TGTGCCATCAAAGCCGGGACAGGGAACACTGAAGCTTTCTTT.